The rows below give T cell receptor beta chains drawn from one sample of a study of cytomegalovirus exposure and HLA in healthy donors. Assay used: immunoSEQ multiplex PCR; TCRdb lists only in-frame clones, some missing. The repertoire has over 150,000 clones, 86% of them found once; the top ten carry 2% to 2.5%. Sequencing was done on a sample of PBMCs. All receptors derive from a woman aged 18-29 years in good health and CMV-seronegative. Both conserved end residues are part of each CDR3. D genes are given only for firm matches. Size values are once, few and many counts, or a class for expanded clones, and some rows have none.

clone size	D gene	V gene	J gene	CDR3 protein
NA	TRBD2	TRBV28	TRBJ2-7	CASKLAGGNYEQYF
NA	TRBD2	TRBV14	TRBJ2-1	CASSQLEGGPDEQFF
NA	TRBD1	TRBV29-1	TRBJ2-2	CSVSNRGQGTGELFF
few	NA	TRBV4-3	TRBJ2-2	CASSQAISGPNTGELFF
NA	NA	TRBV6-6	TRBJ2-7	CASSYSSAYEQYF
once	TRBD1	TRBV7-6	TRBJ1-3	CASSSGQGGGNTIYF
NA	TRBD1	TRBV4-1	TRBJ1-1	CASSPQGGMNTEAFF
NA	TRBD1	TRBV7-6	TRBJ1-3	CASSLSGGSGNTIYF
NA	NA	TRBV29-1	TRBJ2-1	CSVEGATSYNEQFF
few	NA	TRBV7-9	TRBJ2-1	CASSSPGLADPYNEQFF
NA	TRBD2	TRBV5-1	TRBJ2-7	CASSPAGLAGGYEQYF
NA	TRBD2	TRBV5-6	TRBJ2-2	CASSLKGLAVTGELFF
few	NA	TRBV18	TRBJ2-7	CASSPTLSSYEQYF
NA	NA	TRBV6-6	TRBJ1-1	CATAALTLNTEAFF
NA	NA	TRBV7-9	TRBJ2-7	CASSSTEFSYEQYF
NA	TRBD2	TRBV18	TRBJ2-1	CASSPGLAANEQFF
NA	TRBD1	TRBV27	TRBJ1-4	CASSLWTGLNEKLFF
NA	TRBD2	TRBV4-2	TRBJ2-3	CATGGADTQYF
NA	TRBD1	TRBV5-1	TRBJ2-6	CASSFWTGASGANVLTF
NA	NA	TRBV19	TRBJ2-1	CASSIASYNEQFF
NA	TRBD1	TRBV5-6	TRBJ1-2	CASRPGQADSSHGYTF
NA	TRBD1	TRBV5-4	TRBJ1-3	CASSSPTGAGNTIYF
once	NA	TRBV15	TRBJ2-2	CATSRFKGGSNTGELFF
NA	NA	TRBV19	TRBJ2-1	CASSIPRNEQFF
NA	TRBD2	TRBV2	TRBJ2-2	CASKFGGGAAGELFF
NA	TRBD1	TRBV4-3	TRBJ1-1	CASSHGKGQMRGEAFF
few	NA	TRBV4-1	TRBJ1-2	CASSRPDSNYGYTF
NA	NA	TRBV2	TRBJ2-3	CASSDRGLTDTQYF
NA	NA	TRBV9	TRBJ2-7	CASSVRAASYEQYF
few	NA	TRBV7-8	TRBJ1-2	CASSLAPGSYGYTF
once	TRBD1	TRBV7-2	TRBJ1-1	CASSLDTGGNTEAFF
NA	TRBD2	TRBV10-1	TRBJ2-3	CASTTGLAGGPSTDTQYF
NA	NA	TRBV6-5	TRBJ1-5	CASSVIGVNQPQHF
NA	NA	TRBV2	TRBJ2-3	CASSLSPDTQYF
NA	NA	TRBV2	TRBJ1-1	CASQEAPMNTEAFF
NA	NA	TRBV25-1	TRBJ1-1	CASSDWRGRNEAFF
NA	NA	TRBV5-1	TRBJ2-2	CASSFGGRTAGELFF
once	TRBD2	TRBV7-2	TRBJ2-7	CASSPRTSGEQYF
NA	NA	TRBV7-2	TRBJ1-2	CASSSLLNTGYTF